This T cell receptor beta chain was captured in a study of cytomegalovirus exposure and HLA in healthy donors listed by TCRdb under 2017. About the investigation overall: According to a later analysis, the 120 or so validation repertoires were produced on the same platform as the roughly 600 repertoires of the first cohort. The aim of the study was to test whether cataloging public T cell receptors could identify signatures of past pathogen exposure. Along with the roughly 670-subject first cohort, a separate validation cohort of over a hundred different subjects was used. High-throughput TCR immunosequencing, statistical association of individual TCRs with disease status, and machine learning were combined to predict cytomegalovirus infection status.

On this clone: The clone's antigen remains unknown. The sample holds no much larger clone one base away, and base qualities are not on file.

Donors formed part of the validation cohort, which comprised approximately 130 subjects and was distinct from the first cohort of 550 to 850 subjects. Receptor libraries were prepared by the immunoSEQ multiplex PCR assay. Turning to the authors' computational methods: A statistical classification framework was developed to diagnose cytomegalovirus status using the catalog of TCR beta chain sequences. TCRdb provides this immuneACCESS table in a form limited to in-frame rearrangements. Some clones are lacking; in checked studies, under half of them reflect an unresolved V gene, and why the rest are absent is not known. The V and J calls and clone size were taken over from that table, and D and trimming were inferred from the DNA. The sample has some 170,000 clones on record, roughly 86% of them singletons. Around 4.4% of the sample is taken by the ten largest. Summary of the overall study and its limitations: A later analysis had no HLA typing for the validation cohort, so co-occurrence there was scored across all 130 or so repertoires. Cytomegalovirus status was reported to be diagnosed by the classifier with high specificity and sensitivity in both the original and validation cohorts. While some public TCRs were present in many individuals, most TCR sequences turned up only very rarely across donors. The study listed 164 TCR beta chains as associated with cytomegalovirus. It was suggested by the authors that the approach could potentially be generalized to other disease states and immunological phenotypes. In vitro tests confirmed that a few of the cytomegalovirus-associated TCR beta chains recognize cytomegalovirus antigens. Of the cluster scores, about 94% were above 0 in a later analysis, which found that TCRs clustered in the first cohort also tended to co-occur in the approximately 110 validation repertoires.

Trimming accounts for 5 bases at V and 0 bases at J, while the number of junction bases matched to no gene is 7. From its cysteine to its phenylalanine, the CDR3 spans 16 amino acids. The DNA shown is the 48-base CDR3, in frame from base 1. The germline V gene sets CDR1 to SGHTA and CDR2 to FQGTGA. The specimen was PBMCs. The source is a man aged 18-30 years in good health and CMV-seropositive. Here the chain combines TRBV7-3 and TRBJ2-1, with 7 middle bases fitting TRBD2. The DNA sequence reads TGTGCCAGCAGCCCCTCGGGGGGAAGCTCCTACAATGAGCAGTTCTTC. Translated, it reads CASSPSGGSSYNEQFF.